This is a list of T cell receptor beta chains from one sample in a study of CD8 T cells in ankylosing spondylitis. TCRdb reprocessed the 5' RACE reads with MiXCR, giving one entry per CDR3 protein. The table shows 150,000 to 200,000 distinct CDR3 sequences, with around a sixth occurring only once. Sequenced sample: blood, either unsorted or a sorted T cell fraction (not recorded which). All receptors derive from a male donor aged 10 to 35 with ankylosing spondylitis or in good health (not recorded which). CDR3s include the opening cysteine and the closing phenylalanine or tryptophan. Fields, in order: J gene, D gene, V gene, CDR3 protein. D genes are given only for firm matches.

j_call: TRBJ2-7; d_call: -; v_call: TRBV29-1; cdr3_aa: CSVADGLPYEQYF
j_call: TRBJ1-5; d_call: TRBD1; v_call: TRBV6-5; cdr3_aa: CASSYRGTGIEQPQHF
j_call: TRBJ2-5; d_call: TRBD2; v_call: TRBV29-1; cdr3_aa: CSVDEGGLAGLATQYF
j_call: TRBJ2-7; d_call: TRBD1; v_call: TRBV7-2; cdr3_aa: CASTQTGGPYEQYF
j_call: TRBJ2-1; d_call: TRBD1; v_call: TRBV23-1; cdr3_aa: CASSHGQGDNNEQFF
j_call: TRBJ2-1; d_call: -; v_call: TRBV4-2; cdr3_aa: CASSPDGRSSYNEQFF
j_call: TRBJ2-4; d_call: -; v_call: TRBV20-1; cdr3_aa: CSAKRGGILAKNIQYF
j_call: TRBJ2-5; d_call: -; v_call: TRBV11-2; cdr3_aa: CASRSLAPSKETQYF
j_call: TRBJ2-1; d_call: TRBD2; v_call: TRBV5-4; cdr3_aa: CASGLAGPSSYNEQFF
j_call: TRBJ2-1; d_call: -; v_call: TRBV18; cdr3_aa: CASSPPLGVSSYNEQFF
j_call: TRBJ2-7; d_call: TRBD1; v_call: TRBV27; cdr3_aa: CASSSGGASYEQYF
j_call: TRBJ2-5; d_call: TRBD1; v_call: TRBV7-9; cdr3_aa: CASSSVGQAQETQYF
j_call: TRBJ1-4; d_call: -; v_call: TRBV7-9; cdr3_aa: CASSLGGQYEKLFF
j_call: TRBJ1-4; d_call: -; v_call: TRBV11-2; cdr3_aa: CASSPRPTENEKLFF
j_call: TRBJ2-2; d_call: -; v_call: TRBV11-2; cdr3_aa: CASSLDWYPAGASTGELFF
j_call: TRBJ1-6; d_call: -; v_call: TRBV28; cdr3_aa: CASSLLGGSPLHF
j_call: TRBJ2-2; d_call: -; v_call: TRBV4-3; cdr3_aa: CASSQDGGGVSGELFF
j_call: TRBJ2-1; d_call: -; v_call: TRBV7-9; cdr3_aa: CASSLVRSGKSSYNEQFF
j_call: TRBJ2-1; d_call: TRBD1; v_call: TRBV15; cdr3_aa: CATSRVGVGTAYNEQFF
j_call: TRBJ2-1; d_call: -; v_call: TRBV7-3; cdr3_aa: CASSLISREGLGNEQFF
j_call: TRBJ2-4; d_call: -; v_call: TRBV3-1; cdr3_aa: CASSLRTDKNIQYF
j_call: TRBJ2-1; d_call: -; v_call: TRBV6-5; cdr3_aa: CASTMDGDSYNEQFF
j_call: TRBJ1-2; d_call: -; v_call: TRBV29-1; cdr3_aa: CSVVPYGSGYTF